A single sample gave rise to the 18 T cell receptor beta chains below, sequenced in a study of T cells in Graves' hyperthyroidism and ophthalmopathy. There were TCR beta CDR3 regions amplified from RNA transcripts. RT-PCR in the first round (using the HTBI primer set) targeted the TCR CDR3. Each CDR3 protein is one row after TCRdb ran MiXCR on the multiplex PCR reads. Altogether 300,000 or so distinct CDR3 sequences are present, over 15% being singletons, with the ten largest covering over 45%. The sequencing input was blood. These receptors were collected from a woman in her sixties or seventies with Graves' ophthalmopathy.

The J gene is TRBJ1-2, the V gene TRBV5-1; possibly TRBD1 for D (5 bases). The germline CDR1 and CDR2 sequences are SGHRS and YFSETQ. V was cut by 3 bases and J by 4 bases, with 13 bases left in between. CDR3 length equals 14 residues. CDR3 bases: TGCGCCAGCAGCTCTTCAGGGTTGTCCTATGGCTACACCTTC. This gives the protein CASSSSGLSYGYTF.

This clonotype was counted at least ten times. The rearrangement links TRBV11-2 to TRBJ1-1, with no clear D. The CDR3 covers 13 residues. The germline V and J ends were trimmed by 1 base and 8 bases, with 11 bases remaining between them. Germline V CDR1 and CDR2: SGHAT, FQNNGV. CDR3 nucleotides: TGTGCCAGCAGCTTAGCAAGGCCCGGGGAAGCTTTCTTT. The encoded protein is CASSLARPGEAFF.

This clonotype was found many times. The rearrangement uses TRBV25-1 and TRBJ1-2; no firm D call. Germline CDR1 is MGHDK and CDR2 is SYGVNS. V lost 3 bases and J 6 bases, leaving 14 bases between the germline ends. This CDR3 is 14 amino acids long. The CDR3, as DNA: TGTGCCAGCAGTGATTGGGTGGGGAGCGATGGCTACACCTTC. The encoded protein is CASSDWVGSDGYTF.

This clonotype has just a few counts. The V gene is TRBV6-2 or TRBV6-3, the J gene TRBJ1-1, with 7 bases identical to TRBD1. The CDR3 consists of 16 residues. Losses at the gene ends were 2 bases for V and 0 bases for J; bases not matched to a gene: 6. The germline V gene has CDR1 MNHEY and CDR2 SVGEGT. The CDR3 spells CASSYPRQGLNTEAFF. The CDR3 region has the DNA TGTGCCAGCAGTTACCCCCGACAGGGTTTGAACACTGAAGCTTTCTTT.

This clonotype was counted many times. This sequence joins TRBV2 and TRBJ1-1, with no clear D. The V gene lost 3 bases and the J gene lost 5 bases, with 10 bases spanning the gap. The germline CDR1 and CDR2 sequences are SNHLY and FYNNEI. CDR3 length equals 13 residues. This CDR3 reads CASSEWTETEAFF. The CDR3 region has the DNA TGTGCCAGCAGTGAGTGGACCGAAACTGAAGCTTTCTTT.

The chain uses TRBV5-1 and TRBJ1-1; the D is unclear. The CDR3 has 12 amino acids. V gave up 4 bases and J gave up 2 bases, with 6 bases separating them. Germline V gene lookup returns CDR1 SGHRS and CDR2 YFSETQ. Written as DNA, the CDR3 is TGCGCCAGCAGCCCGGACAACACTGAAGCTTTCTTT. Its protein is CASSPDNTEAFF. Full variable domain (outside the CDR3, taken from reference TRBV5-1 and TRBJ1-1): KAGVTQTPRYLIKTRGQQVTLSCSPISGHRSVSWYQQTPGQGLQFLFEYFSETQRNKGNFPGRFSGRQFSNSRSEMNVSTLELGDSALYLCASSPDNTEAFFGQGTRLTVV.

Concerning this clonotype: A junction boundary mismatches the germline segment, possibly from a read error. The J gene is TRBJ1-1, the V gene TRBV19, with D unresolved. Germline CDR1 and CDR2: LNHDA and SQIVND (reference sequence). CDR3 size: 13 residues. The CDR3 loop reads CASSIGVRSEAFF. The CDR3, as DNA: TGTGCCAGTAGTATAGGGGTCCGCTCTGAGGCTTTCTTT.

The table lists this clonotype with a few counts. The chain combines TRBV5-1 with TRBJ2-6, with D possibly called TRBD1 or TRBD2 (5 bases each). The germline CDR1 and CDR2 sequences are SGHRS and YFSETQ. The V and J ends lost 4 bases and 4 bases respectively, with 12 bases between them. This CDR3 is built from 15 residues. The CDR3 loop reads CASSAGTPGANVLTF. CDR3 bases: TGCGCCAGCAGCGCAGGGACCCCCGGGGCCAACGTCCTGACTTTC.

Ten or more counts support this clonotype. The rearrangement links TRBV18 to TRBJ2-7; possibly TRBD2 for D (5 bases). CDR3 size: 13 residues. The germline V gene encodes CDR1 KGHSH and CDR2 LQKENI. Trimming took off 2 bases at V and 0 bases at J, with 5 bases between the two ends. CDR3 in amino acids: CASSPGGSYEQYF. CDR3 DNA: TGTGCCAGCTCACCAGGAGGCTCCTACGAGCAGTACTTC. The full variable domain, with the rest looked up from reference TRBV18 and TRBJ2-7, is NAGVMQNPRHLVRRRGQEARLRCSPMKGHSHVYWYRQLPEEGLKFMVYLQKENIIDESGMPKERFSAEFPKEGPSILRIQQVVRGDSAAYFCASSPGGSYEQYFGPGTRLTVT.

This clonotype was picked up a small number of times. The chain recombines TRBV20-1 with TRBJ1-2; 7 bases align to TRBD1. The V and J ends lost 6 bases and 4 bases, in that order; junction bases with no gene match: 8. The CDR3 is 13 residues long. From germline, CDR1 is DFQATT and CDR2 SNEGSKA (reference sequence). DNA for the CDR3: TGCAGTGCAACAGACCGGGACAGCTATGGCTACACCTTC. As protein: CSATDRDSYGYTF.

As concerns this clonotype: A junction end diverges from the germline sequence, so it may reflect a read error. The chain combines TRBV7-2 with TRBJ2-3; D gene uncertain. This CDR3 is 18 amino acids long. The V gene's germline CDR1 is SGHTA and CDR2 FQGNSA. The CDR3 bases are TGCGCCAGCAGCCTTCACGGATGGGGTGCTGGCGGCACAGATACGCAGTATTTT. It is translated as CASSLHGWGAGGTDTQYF.

The chain has TRBV20-1 and TRBJ2-1; 10 nucleotides line up with TRBD2. This CDR3 contains 16 residues. Trimming took 5 bases from V and 0 from J; bases not matched to a gene: 7. Germline assignment: CDR1 DFQATT and CDR2 SNEGSKA (reference sequence). CDR3 in DNA: TGCAGTGCTCATAGGACTAGCGGAAGCTCCTACAATGAGCAGTTCTTC. It encodes CSAHRTSGSSYNEQFF.

This clonotype has at least ten counts. The V gene is TRBV5-1, the J gene TRBJ2-1, with D perhaps matching TRBD2 (5 bases). The CDR3 is 13 amino acids. The germline gives CDR1 SGHRS, CDR2 YFSETQ. The V end was cut by 0 bases, the J end by 7 bases, with 8 bases between. The CDR3, as DNA: TGCGCCAGCAGCTTGGGTCCGGGAAATGAGCAGTTCTTC. As protein: CASSLGPGNEQFF.

This clonotype was picked up many times. The chain carries TRBV6-6 and TRBJ1-5; 7 bases map to TRBD1. Germline CDR1 MNHNY, CDR2 SVGAGI (reference sequence). This CDR3 is built from 18 residues. The J segment lost 7 bases and the V segment lost 0 bases, leaving 15 bases of the junction unmatched. DNA of the CDR3: TGTGCCAGCAGTTACTCGAGGCAGGGGGTTAAAGCGGGGCAGCCCCAGCATTTT. It is translated as CASSYSRQGVKAGQPQHF.

In its sample, this clonotype was seen many times. The rearrangement joins TRBV6-1 to TRBJ2-1; 10 bases map to TRBD2. The germline V gene has CDR1 MNHNS and CDR2 SASEGT. The CDR3 totals 15 residues. V dropped 5 bases and J dropped 5; count of bases not matched to a gene: 6. The CDR3: CASSPTSGVNNEQFF. CDR3 sequence (DNA): TGTGCCAGCAGTCCCACTAGCGGGGTAAACAATGAGCAGTTCTTC.

This clonotype came up a few times. The V and J genes are TRBV29-1 and TRBJ1-1; TRBD1 aligns across 7 bases. V lost 7 bases to trimming and J lost 2 bases; unmatched junction nucleotides: 7. Germline CDR1 and CDR2: SQVTM and ANQGSEA. This CDR3 is built from 13 residues. This CDR3 is CSGNRDSNTEAFF. CDR3 coding DNA: TGCAGCGGGAACCGGGACAGTAACACTGAAGCTTTCTTT. Combining the CDR3 with reference TRBV29-1 and TRBJ1-1 gives the whole variable domain SAVISQKPSRDICQRGTSLTIQCQVDSQVTMMFWYRQQPGQSLTLIATANQGSEATYESGFVIDKFPISRPNLTFSTLTVSNMSPEDSSIYLCSGNRDSNTEAFFGQGTRLTVV.

This clonotype has ten or more counts. The chain carries TRBV5-1 and TRBJ2-3; TRBD1 might be the D (6 bases). The ends were cut back, 1 base at V and 2 bases at J, with 11 bases in the middle. The CDR3 sequence is 15 residues long. Germline assignment: CDR1 SGHRS and CDR2 YFSETQ. CDR3 in amino acids: CASSLLGGNTDTQYF. The DNA for the CDR3 is TGCGCCAGCAGCTTGCTTGGGGGCAACACAGATACGCAGTATTTT.

This clonotype was counted many times. V is TRBV12-3 or TRBV12-4 and J is TRBJ1-1, with D tentatively TRBD1 (5 bases). V was clipped by 6 bases and J by 6 bases, with 23 bases between them. This CDR3 has 16 residues. The CDR3 region is CASRSPTLRGGSEAFF. CDR3 DNA sequence: TGTGCCAGCAGATCCCCGACTCTCCGGGGCGGTTCTGAAGCTTTCTTT.